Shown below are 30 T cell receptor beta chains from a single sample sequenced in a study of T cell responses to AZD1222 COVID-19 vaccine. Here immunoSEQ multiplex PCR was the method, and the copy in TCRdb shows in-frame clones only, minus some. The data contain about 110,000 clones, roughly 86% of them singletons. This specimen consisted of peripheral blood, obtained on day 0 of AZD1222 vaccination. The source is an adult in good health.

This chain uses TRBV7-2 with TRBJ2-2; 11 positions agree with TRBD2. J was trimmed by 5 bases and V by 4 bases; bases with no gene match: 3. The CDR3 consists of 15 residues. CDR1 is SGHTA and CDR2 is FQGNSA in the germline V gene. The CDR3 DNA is TGTGCCAGCAGCTCAGGGACTAGCGGAACCGGGGAGCTGTTTTTT. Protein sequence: CASSSGTSGTGELFF.

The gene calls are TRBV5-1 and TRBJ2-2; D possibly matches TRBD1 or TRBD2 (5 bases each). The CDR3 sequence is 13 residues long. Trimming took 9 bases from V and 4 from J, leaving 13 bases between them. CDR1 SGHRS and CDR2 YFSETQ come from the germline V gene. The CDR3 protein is CATTPGSTGELFF. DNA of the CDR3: TGCGCCACTACCCCAGGGAGCACCGGGGAGCTGTTTTTT.

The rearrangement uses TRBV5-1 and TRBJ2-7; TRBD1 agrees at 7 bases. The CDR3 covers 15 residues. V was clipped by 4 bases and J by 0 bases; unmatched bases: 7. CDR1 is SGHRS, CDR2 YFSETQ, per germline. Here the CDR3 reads CASSADRMTSYEQYF. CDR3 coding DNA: TGCGCCAGCAGCGCGGACAGGATGACCTCCTACGAGCAGTACTTC. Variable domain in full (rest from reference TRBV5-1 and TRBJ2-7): KAGVTQTPRYLIKTRGQQVTLSCSPISGHRSVSWYQQTPGQGLQFLFEYFSETQRNKGNFPGRFSGRQFSNSRSEMNVSTLELGDSALYLCASSADRMTSYEQYFGPGTRLTVT.

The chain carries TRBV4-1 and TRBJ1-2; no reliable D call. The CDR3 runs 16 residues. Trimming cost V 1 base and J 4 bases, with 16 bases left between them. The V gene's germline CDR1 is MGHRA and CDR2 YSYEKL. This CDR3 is CASSQVGGRVGYGYTF. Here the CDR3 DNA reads TGCGCCAGCAGCCAAGTAGGAGGGAGGGTCGGCTATGGCTACACCTTC.

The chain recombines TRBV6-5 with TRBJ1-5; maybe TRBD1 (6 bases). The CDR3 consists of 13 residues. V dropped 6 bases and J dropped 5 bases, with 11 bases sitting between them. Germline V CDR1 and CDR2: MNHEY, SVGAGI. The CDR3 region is CASSRTDDQPQHF. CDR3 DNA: TGTGCCAGCAGCCGGACAGACGATCAGCCCCAGCATTTT.

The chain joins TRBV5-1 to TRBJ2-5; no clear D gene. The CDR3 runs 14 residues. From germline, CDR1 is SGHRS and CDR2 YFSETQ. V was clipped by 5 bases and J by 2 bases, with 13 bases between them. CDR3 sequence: CASREGYSQETQYF. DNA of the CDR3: TGCGCCAGCAGAGAAGGGTACAGTCAAGAGACCCAGTACTTC.

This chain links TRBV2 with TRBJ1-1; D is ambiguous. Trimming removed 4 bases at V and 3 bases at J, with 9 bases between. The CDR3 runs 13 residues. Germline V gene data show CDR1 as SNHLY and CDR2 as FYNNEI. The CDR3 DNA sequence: TGTGCCAGCAGTGGGGCGGTGGACACTGAAGCTTTCTTT. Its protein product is CASSGAVDTEAFF.

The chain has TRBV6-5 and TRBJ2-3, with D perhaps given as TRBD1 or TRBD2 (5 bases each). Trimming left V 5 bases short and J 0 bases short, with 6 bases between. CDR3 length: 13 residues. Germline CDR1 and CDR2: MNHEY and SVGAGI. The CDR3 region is CASSRDSTDTQYF. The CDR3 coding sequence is TGTGCCAGCAGTCGGGACAGCACAGATACGCAGTATTTT.

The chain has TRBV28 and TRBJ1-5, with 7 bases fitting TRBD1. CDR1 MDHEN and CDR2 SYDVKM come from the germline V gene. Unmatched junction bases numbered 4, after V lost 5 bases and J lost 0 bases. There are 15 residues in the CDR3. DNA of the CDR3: TGTGCCAGCAGTGCCGGACAGGTTAGCAATCAGCCCCAGCATTTT. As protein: CASSAGQVSNQPQHF.

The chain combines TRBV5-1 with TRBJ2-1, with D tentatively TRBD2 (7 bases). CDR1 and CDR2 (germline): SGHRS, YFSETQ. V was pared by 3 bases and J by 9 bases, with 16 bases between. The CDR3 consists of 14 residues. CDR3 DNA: TGCGCCAGCAGCTCTGGGCAGGGGAGGGCTGAGCAGTTCTTC. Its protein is CASSSGQGRAEQFF.

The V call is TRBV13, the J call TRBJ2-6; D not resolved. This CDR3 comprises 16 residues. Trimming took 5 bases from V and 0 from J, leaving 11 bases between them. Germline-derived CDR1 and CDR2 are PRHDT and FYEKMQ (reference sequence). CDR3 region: CASSPGRISGANVLTF. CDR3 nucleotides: TGTGCCAGCAGCCCCGGACGGATCTCTGGGGCCAACGTCCTGACTTTC.

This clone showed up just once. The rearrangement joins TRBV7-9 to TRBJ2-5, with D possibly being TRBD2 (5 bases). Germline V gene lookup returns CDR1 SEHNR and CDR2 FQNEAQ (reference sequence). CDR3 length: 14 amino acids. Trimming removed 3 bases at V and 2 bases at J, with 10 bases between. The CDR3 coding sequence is TGTGCCAGCAGCTTCGGGGAAAAACAAGAGACCCAGTACTTC. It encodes CASSFGEKQETQYF. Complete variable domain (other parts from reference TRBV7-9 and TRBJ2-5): DTGVSQNPRHKITKRGQNVTFRCDPISEHNRLYWYRQTLGQGPEFLTYFQNEAQLEKSRLLSDRFSAERPKGSFSTLEIQRTEQGDSAMYLCASSFGEKQETQYFGPGTRLLVL.

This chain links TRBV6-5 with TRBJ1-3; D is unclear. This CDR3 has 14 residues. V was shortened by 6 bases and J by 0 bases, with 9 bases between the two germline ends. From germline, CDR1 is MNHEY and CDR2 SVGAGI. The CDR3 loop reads CASRLGRSGNTIYF. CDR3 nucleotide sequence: TGTGCCAGCAGGCTAGGACGCTCTGGAAACACCATATATTTT.

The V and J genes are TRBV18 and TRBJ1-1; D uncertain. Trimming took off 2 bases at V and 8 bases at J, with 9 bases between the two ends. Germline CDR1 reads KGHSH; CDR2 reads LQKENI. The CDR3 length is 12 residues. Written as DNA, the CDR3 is TGTGCCAGCTCACCAACGTCAGACGAAGCTTTCTTT. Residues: CASSPTSDEAFF.

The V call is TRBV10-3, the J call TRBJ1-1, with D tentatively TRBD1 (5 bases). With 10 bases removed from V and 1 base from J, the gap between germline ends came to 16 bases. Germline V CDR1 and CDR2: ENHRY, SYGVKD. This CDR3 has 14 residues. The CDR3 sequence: CATTLGHSNTEAFF. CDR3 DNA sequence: TGTGCCACCACCCTAGGACACTCGAACACTGAAGCTTTCTTT.

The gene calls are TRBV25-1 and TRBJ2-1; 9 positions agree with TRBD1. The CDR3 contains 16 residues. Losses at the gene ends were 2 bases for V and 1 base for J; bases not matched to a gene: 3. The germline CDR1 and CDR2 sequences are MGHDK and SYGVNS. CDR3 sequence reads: CASSELGQGSYNEQFF. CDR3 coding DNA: TGTGCCAGCAGTGAACTCGGACAGGGGTCCTACAATGAGCAGTTCTTC.

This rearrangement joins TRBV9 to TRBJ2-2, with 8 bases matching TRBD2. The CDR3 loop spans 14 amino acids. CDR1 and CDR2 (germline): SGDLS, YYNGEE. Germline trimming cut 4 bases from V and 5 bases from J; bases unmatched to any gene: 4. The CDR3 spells CASSYRGGTGELFF. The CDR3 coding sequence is TGTGCCAGCAGCTACCGGGGGGGGACCGGGGAGCTGTTTTTT.

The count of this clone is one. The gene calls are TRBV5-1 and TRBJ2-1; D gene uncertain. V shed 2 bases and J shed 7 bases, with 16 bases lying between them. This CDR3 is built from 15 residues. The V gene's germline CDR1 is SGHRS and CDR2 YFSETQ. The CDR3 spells CASSFDPQQENEQFF. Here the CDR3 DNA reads TGCGCCAGCAGCTTCGACCCCCAGCAAGAGAATGAGCAGTTCTTC. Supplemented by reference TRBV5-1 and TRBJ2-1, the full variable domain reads KAGVTQTPRYLIKTRGQQVTLSCSPISGHRSVSWYQQTPGQGLQFLFEYFSETQRNKGNFPGRFSGRQFSNSRSEMNVSTLELGDSALYLCASSFDPQQENEQFFGPGTRLTVL.

The chain's CDR3 is CASSYGQGLGSPLHF. The CDR3 coding sequence is TGTGCCAGCAGTTACGGGCAGGGCCTAGGATCACCCCTCCACTTT. V and J are TRBV6-5 and TRBJ1-6; D may be TRBD1 (5 bases). The CDR3 is made up of 15 amino acids. Germline V gene sequence: CDR1 MNHEY, CDR2 SVGAGI. Trimming left V 2 bases short and J 10 bases short, with 15 bases between.

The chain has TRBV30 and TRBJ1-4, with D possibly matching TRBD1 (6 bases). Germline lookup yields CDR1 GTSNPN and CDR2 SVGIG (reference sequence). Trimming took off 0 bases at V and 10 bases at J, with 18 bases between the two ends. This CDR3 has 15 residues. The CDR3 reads CAWSVRGGPRGKLFF. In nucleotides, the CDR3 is TGTGCCTGGAGTGTACGTGGGGGTCCCAGGGGAAAACTGTTTTTT.

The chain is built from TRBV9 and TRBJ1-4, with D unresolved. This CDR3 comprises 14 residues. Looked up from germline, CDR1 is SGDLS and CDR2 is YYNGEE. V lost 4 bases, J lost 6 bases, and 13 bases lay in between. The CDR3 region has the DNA TGTGCCAGCAGCTCAGGCGGGGTCGATGAAAAACTGTTTTTT. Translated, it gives CASSSGGVDEKLFF.

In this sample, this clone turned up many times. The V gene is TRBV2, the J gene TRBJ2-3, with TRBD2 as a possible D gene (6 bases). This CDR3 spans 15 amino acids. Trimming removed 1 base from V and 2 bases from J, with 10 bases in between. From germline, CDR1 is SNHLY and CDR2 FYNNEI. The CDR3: CASSEGLVNTDTQYF. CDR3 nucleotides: TGTGCCAGCAGTGAAGGACTAGTCAACACAGATACGCAGTATTTT.

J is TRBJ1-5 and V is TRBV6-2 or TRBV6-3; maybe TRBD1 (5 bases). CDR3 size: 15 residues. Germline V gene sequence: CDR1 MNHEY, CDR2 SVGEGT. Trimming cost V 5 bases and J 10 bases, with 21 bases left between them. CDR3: CASSKGDGNIYPQHF. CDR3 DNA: TGTGCCAGCAGTAAAGGGGACGGGAACATTTATCCCCAGCATTTT.

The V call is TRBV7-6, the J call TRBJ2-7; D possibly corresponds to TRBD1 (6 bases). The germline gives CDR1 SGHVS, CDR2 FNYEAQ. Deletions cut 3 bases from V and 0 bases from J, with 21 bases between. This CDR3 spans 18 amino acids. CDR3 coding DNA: TGTGCCAGCAGCTTGAGGGGGACAACCCGCCTAGGCTCCTACGAGCAGTACTTC. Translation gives CASSLRGTTRLGSYEQYF.

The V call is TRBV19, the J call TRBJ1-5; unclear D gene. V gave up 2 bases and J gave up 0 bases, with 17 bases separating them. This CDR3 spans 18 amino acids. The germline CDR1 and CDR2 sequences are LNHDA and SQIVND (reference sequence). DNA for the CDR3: TGTGCCAGTAGTATACCCCCGCCCAGACGAGTTAGCAATCAGCCCCAGCATTTT. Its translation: CASSIPPPRRVSNQPQHF.

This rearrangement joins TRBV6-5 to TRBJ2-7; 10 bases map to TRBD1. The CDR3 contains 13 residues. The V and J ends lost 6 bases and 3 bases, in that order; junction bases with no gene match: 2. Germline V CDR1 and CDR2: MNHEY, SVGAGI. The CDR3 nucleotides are TGTGCCAGCAGGGGGACAGGGGACTACGAGCAGTACTTC. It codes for CASRGTGDYEQYF.

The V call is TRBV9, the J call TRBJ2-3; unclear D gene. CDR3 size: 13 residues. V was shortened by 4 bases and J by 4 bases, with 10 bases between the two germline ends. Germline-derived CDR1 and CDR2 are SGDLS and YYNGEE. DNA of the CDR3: TGTGCCAGCAGCTCCCAACCGTCAGATACGCAGTATTTT. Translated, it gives CASSSQPSDTQYF.

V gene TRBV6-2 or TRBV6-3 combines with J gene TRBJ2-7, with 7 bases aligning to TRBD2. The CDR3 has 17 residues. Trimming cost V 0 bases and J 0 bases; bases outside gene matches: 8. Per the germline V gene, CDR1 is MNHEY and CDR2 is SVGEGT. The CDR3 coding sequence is TGTGCCAGCAGTTACTCGATAAGCGGGGAGTACTCCTACGAGCAGTACTTC. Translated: CASSYSISGEYSYEQYF.

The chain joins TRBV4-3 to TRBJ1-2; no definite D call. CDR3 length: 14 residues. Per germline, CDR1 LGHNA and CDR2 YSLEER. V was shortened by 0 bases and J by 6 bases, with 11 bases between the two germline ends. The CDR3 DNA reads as TGCGCCAGCAGCCAAGATCTATCGGAAAATGGCTACACCTTC. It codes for CASSQDLSENGYTF.

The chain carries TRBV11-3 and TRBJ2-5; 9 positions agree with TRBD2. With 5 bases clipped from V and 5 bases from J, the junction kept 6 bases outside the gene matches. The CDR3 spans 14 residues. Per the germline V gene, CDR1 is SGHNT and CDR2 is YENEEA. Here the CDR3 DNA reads TGTGCCAGCAGCCCAGGTAGCGGGGGTGAGACCCAGTACTTC. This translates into CASSPGSGGETQYF.